This T cell receptor beta chain was documented in a study of cytomegalovirus exposure and HLA in healthy donors. Points on this clone: The antigen is unknown.

Trimming removed 0 bases at V and 10 bases at J, with 10 bases between. Germline V gives CDR1 SGHVS, CDR2 FQNEAQ. The CDR3 length is 14 residues. Findings of the study overall: Later, an analysis showed that TCR beta chains associated with HLA were more clonally expanded than others that were equally common.

The PCR ran on 60 Vbeta and 13 Jbeta primers. TCRdb keeps only in-frame clones here, not all; method: immunoSEQ multiplex PCR. The sample includes 180,000 or so clones, 70% to 80% of them seen just once. The sequence came from a female donor in good health and CMV-seronegative. The chain carries TRBV7-8 and TRBJ1-6; D gene unclear. The sequenced sample consisted of PBMCs. The CDR3 DNA reads TGTGCCAGCAGCTTAGCGCTCGCGGGGTCACCCCTCCACTTT. As protein: CASSLALAGSPLHF.